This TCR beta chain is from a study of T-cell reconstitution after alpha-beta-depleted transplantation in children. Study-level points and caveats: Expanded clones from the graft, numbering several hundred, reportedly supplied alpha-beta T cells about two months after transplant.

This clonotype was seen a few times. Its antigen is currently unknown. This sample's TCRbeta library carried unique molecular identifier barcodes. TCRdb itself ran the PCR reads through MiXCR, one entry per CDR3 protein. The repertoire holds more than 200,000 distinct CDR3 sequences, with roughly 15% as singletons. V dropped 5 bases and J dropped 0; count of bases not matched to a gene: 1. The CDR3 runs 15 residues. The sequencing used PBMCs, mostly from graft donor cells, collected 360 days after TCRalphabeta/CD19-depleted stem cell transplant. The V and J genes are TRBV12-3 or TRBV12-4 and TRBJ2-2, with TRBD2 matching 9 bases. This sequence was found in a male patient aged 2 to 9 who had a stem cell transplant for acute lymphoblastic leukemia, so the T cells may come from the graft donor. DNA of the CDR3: TGTGCCAGCAGTCCTAGCGGGGCGAACACCGGGGAGCTGTTTTTT. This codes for CASSPSGANTGELFF.